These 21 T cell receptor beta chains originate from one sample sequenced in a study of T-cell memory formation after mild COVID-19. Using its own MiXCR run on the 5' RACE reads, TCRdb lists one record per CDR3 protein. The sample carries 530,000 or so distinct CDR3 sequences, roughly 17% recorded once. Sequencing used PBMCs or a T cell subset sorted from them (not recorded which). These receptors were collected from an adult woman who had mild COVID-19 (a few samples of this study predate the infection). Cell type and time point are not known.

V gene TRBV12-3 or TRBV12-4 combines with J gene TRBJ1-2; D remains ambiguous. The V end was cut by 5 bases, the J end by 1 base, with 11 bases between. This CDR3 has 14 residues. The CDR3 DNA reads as TGTGCCAGCAGTCCCCTCTTGGGTAACTATGGCTACACCTTC. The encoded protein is CASSPLLGNYGYTF.

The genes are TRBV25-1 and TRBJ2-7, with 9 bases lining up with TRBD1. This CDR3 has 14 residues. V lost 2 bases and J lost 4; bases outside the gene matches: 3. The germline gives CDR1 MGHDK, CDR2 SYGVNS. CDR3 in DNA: TGTGCCAGCAGTGAAGAACAGGGGGCTTACGAGCAGTACTTC. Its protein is CASSEEQGAYEQYF.

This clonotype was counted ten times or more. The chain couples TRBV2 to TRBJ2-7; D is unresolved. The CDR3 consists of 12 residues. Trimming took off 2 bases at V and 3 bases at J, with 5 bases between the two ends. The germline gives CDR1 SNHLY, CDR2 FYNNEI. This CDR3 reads CASSERDYEQYF. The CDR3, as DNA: TGTGCCAGCAGTGAAAGGGACTACGAGCAGTACTTC. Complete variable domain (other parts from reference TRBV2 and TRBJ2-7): EPEVTQTPSHQVTQMGQEVILRCVPISNHLYFYWYRQILGQKVEFLVSFYNNEISEKSEIFDDQFSVERPDGSNFTLKIRSTKLEDSAMYFCASSERDYEQYFGPGTRLTVT.

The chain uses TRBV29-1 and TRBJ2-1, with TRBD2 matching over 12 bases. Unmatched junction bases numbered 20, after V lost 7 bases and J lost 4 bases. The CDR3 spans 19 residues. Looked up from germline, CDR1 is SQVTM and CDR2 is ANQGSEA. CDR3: CSAGGDRDRLAGEYNEQFF. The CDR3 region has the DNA TGCAGCGCAGGGGGGGACAGGGATCGACTAGCGGGAGAGTACAATGAGCAGTTCTTC.

Here the CDR3 DNA reads TGTGCCAGCAGTTTCTGGCCCGGGGAGCTGTTTTTT. It translates to CASSFWPGELFF. The chain couples TRBV6-5 to TRBJ2-2; D call uncertain. Germline CDR1 and CDR2: MNHEY and SVGAGI. With 4 bases removed from V and 6 bases from J, the gap between germline ends came to 6 bases. The CDR3 has 12 amino acids.

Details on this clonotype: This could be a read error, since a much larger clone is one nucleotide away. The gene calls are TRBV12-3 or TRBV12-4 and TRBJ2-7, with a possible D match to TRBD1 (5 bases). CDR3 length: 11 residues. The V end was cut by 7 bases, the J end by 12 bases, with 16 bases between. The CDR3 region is CASTLKGPRYF. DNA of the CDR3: TGTGCCAGCACCCTGAAGGGGCCTCGGTACTTC.

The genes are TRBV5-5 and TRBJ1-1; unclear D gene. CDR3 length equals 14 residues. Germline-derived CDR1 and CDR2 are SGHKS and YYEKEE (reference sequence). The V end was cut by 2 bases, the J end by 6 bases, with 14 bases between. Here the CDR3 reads CASSFGHSASEAFF. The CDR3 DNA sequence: TGTGCCAGCAGCTTTGGGCACTCTGCTTCTGAAGCTTTCTTT.

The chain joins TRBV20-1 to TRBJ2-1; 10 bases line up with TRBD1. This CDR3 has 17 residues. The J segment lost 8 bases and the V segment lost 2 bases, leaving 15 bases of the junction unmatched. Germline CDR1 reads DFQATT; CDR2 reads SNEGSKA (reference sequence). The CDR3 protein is CSARRVEGQGIVYEQFF. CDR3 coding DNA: TGCAGTGCTAGACGTGTTGAGGGACAGGGGATTGTGTATGAGCAGTTCTTC.

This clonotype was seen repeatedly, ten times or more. DNA for the CDR3: TGTGCCAGCACCCTGACACAAGACTCCTACGAGCAGTACTTC. It specifies CASTLTQDSYEQYF. V and J are TRBV7-9 and TRBJ2-7, with no clear D. The CDR3 length is 14 residues. CDR1 is SEHNR, CDR2 FQNEAQ, per germline (reference sequence). The ends were cut back, 7 bases at V and 0 bases at J, with 13 bases in the middle.

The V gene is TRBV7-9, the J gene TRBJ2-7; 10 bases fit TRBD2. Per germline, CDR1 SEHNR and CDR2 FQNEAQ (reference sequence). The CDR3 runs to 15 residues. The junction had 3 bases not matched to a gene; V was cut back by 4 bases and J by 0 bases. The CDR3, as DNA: TGTGCCAGCAGCTACCTAGCGGGAGCCTCCTACGAGCAGTACTTC. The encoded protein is CASSYLAGASYEQYF.

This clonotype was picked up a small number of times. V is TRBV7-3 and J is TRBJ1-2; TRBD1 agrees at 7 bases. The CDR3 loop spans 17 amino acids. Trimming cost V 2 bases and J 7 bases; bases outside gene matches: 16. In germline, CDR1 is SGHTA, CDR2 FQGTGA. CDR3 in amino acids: CASSLDGGGAGRSGYTF. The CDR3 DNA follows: TGTGCCAGCAGCTTAGACGGAGGGGGCGCGGGCCGGAGTGGCTACACCTTC. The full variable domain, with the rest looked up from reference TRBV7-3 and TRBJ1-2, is GAGVSQTPSNKVTEKGKYVELRCDPISGHTALYWYRQSLGQGPEFLIYFQGTGAADDSGLPNDRFFAVRPEGSVSTLKIQRTERGDSAVYLCASSLDGGGAGRSGYTFGSGTRLTVV.

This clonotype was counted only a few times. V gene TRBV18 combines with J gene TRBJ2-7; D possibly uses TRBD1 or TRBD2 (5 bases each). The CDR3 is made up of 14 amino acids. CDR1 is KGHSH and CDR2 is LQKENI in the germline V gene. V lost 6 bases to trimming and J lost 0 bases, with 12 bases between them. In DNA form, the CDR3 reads TGTGCCAGCTCCAGAGGGACGGTCTCCTACGAGCAGTACTTC. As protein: CASSRGTVSYEQYF. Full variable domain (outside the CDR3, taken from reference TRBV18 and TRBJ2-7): NAGVMQNPRHLVRRRGQEARLRCSPMKGHSHVYWYRQLPEEGLKFMVYLQKENIIDESGMPKERFSAEFPKEGPSILRIQQVVRGDSAAYFCASSRGTVSYEQYFGPGTRLTVT.

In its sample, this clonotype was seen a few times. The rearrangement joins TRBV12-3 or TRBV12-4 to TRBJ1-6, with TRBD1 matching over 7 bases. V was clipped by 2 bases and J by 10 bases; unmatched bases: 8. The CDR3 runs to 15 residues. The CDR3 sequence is CASSLRGRGRSPLHF. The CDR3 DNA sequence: TGTGCCAGCAGTTTAAGGGGCAGGGGGAGGTCACCCCTCCACTTT.

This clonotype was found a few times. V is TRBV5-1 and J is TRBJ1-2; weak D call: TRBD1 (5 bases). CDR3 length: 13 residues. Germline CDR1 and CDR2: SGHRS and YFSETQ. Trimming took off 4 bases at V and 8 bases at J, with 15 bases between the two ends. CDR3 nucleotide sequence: TGCGCCAGCAGCGCCCCCGGGGCCGTAGGCTACACCTTC. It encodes CASSAPGAVGYTF.

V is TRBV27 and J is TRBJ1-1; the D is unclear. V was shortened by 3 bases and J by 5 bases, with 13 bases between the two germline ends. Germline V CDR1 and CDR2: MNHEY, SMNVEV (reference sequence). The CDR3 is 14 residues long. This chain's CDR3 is CASSFGSGVTEAFF. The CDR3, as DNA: TGTGCCAGCAGTTTCGGGAGTGGGGTAACTGAAGCTTTCTTT.

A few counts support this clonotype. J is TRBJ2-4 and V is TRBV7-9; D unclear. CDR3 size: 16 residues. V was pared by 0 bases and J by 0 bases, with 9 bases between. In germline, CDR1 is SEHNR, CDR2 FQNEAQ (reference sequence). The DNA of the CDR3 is TGTGCCAGCAGCTTAGCAGGAAACCTAGCCAAAAACATTCAGTACTTC. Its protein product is CASSLAGNLAKNIQYF.

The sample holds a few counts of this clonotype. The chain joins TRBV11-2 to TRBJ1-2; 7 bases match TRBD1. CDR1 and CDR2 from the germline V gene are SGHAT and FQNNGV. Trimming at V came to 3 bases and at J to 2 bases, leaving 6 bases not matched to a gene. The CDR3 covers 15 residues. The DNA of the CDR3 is TGTGCCAGCAGCTTGACAGGGTTATCAAACTATGGCTACACCTTC. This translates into CASSLTGLSNYGYTF. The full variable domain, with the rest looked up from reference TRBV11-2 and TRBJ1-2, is EAGVAQSPRYKIIEKRQSVAFWCNPISGHATLYWYQQILGQGPKLLIQFQNNGVVDDSQLPKDRFSAERLKGVDSTLKIQPAKLEDSAVYLCASSLTGLSNYGYTFGSGTRLTVV.

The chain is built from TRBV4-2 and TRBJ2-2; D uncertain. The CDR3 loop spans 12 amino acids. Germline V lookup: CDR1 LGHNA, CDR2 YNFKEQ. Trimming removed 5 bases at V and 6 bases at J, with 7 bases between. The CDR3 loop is CASSSTAGELFF. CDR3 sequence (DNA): TGTGCCAGCAGCTCGACCGCCGGGGAGCTGTTTTTT.

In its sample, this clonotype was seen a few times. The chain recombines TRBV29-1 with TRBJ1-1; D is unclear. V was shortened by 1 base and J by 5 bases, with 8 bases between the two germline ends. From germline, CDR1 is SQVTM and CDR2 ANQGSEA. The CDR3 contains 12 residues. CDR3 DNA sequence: TGCAGCGTTGAAGGGAAACGGACTGAAGCTTTCTTT. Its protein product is CSVEGKRTEAFF. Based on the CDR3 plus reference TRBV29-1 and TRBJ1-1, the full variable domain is SAVISQKPSRDICQRGTSLTIQCQVDSQVTMMFWYRQQPGQSLTLIATANQGSEATYESGFVIDKFPISRPNLTFSTLTVSNMSPEDSSIYLCSVEGKRTEAFFGQGTRLTVV.

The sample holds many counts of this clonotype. The DNA of the CDR3 is TGTGCCAGCAGCCTTGACGGTACCACAGATACGCAGTATTTT. Amino acid sequence: CASSLDGTTDTQYF. The chain employs TRBV6-5 and TRBJ2-3; D uncertain. Germline CDR1 reads MNHEY; CDR2 reads SVGAGI. The CDR3 covers 14 residues. Deletions cut 6 bases from V and 2 bases from J, with 12 bases between.

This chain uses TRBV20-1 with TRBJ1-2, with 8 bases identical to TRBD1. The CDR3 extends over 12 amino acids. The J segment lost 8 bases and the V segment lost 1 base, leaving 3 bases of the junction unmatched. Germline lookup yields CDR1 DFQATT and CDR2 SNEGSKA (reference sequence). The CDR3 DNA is TGCAGTGCTAGAGCAGGGGGCGACGGCTACACCTTC. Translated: CSARAGGDGYTF.